The 26 T cell receptor beta chains listed next were all sequenced from one sample in a study of CD4 T cells in relation to SARS-CoV-2 and coronaviruses. The assay was immunoSEQ multiplex PCR, and TCRdb's table has in-frame clones only and misses some. The table records about 21,000 clones, over 75% of them present only once. The antigens of these receptors remain unknown. Before the COVID-19 pandemic, during about 2010-2019, CD4+ T cells were taken from unexposed donors. The cells were cultured for 9 to 11 days before CD4+ T cells were isolated. Sequenced material: CD4+ T cells from PBMCs, cultured in vitro. The receptors here all came from a human donor in good health.

The genes are TRBV28 and TRBJ2-1; TRBD2 matches at 15 bases. CDR3 length: 17 residues. In germline, CDR1 is MDHEN, CDR2 SYDVKM. Germline trimming cut 2 bases from V and 2 bases from J; bases unmatched to any gene: 1. Written as DNA, the CDR3 is TGTGCCAGCAGTTTAGGGACTAGCGGGAGGCCCTACAATGAGCAGTTCTTC. Protein sequence: CASSLGTSGRPYNEQFF.

The chain combines TRBV7-2 with TRBJ2-1; TRBD2 matches 7 bases. From germline, CDR1 is SGHTA and CDR2 FQGNSA. This CDR3 contains 16 residues. The trim removed 6 bases at V and 0 bases at J, leaving 8 bases unmatched. In DNA form, the CDR3 reads TGTGCCAGCAGAGTGGCTAGCGGAAGCTCCTACAATGAGCAGTTCTTC. Protein: CASRVASGSSYNEQFF.

The chain carries TRBV19 and TRBJ1-3; D perhaps matches TRBD1 (6 bases). The germline V gene has CDR1 LNHDA and CDR2 SQIVND (reference sequence). The CDR3 is 14 residues long. V gave up 10 bases and J gave up 0 bases, with 13 bases separating them. In DNA form, the CDR3 reads TGTGCCACTCACAGGGCCCACTCTGGAAACACCATATATTTT. Translating gives CATHRAHSGNTIYF.

This clone is classed as medium-sized. V and J are TRBV19 and TRBJ2-7, with 10 bases that match TRBD1. Germline V lookup: CDR1 LNHDA, CDR2 SQIVND (reference sequence). This CDR3 has 15 amino acids. V lost 5 bases and J lost 6; bases outside the gene matches: 10. CDR3 sequence reads: CASSDDRGHQGEQYF. CDR3 nucleotide sequence: TGTGCCAGTAGTGACGACAGGGGGCATCAAGGCGAGCAGTACTTC.

V and J are TRBV19 and TRBJ2-3, with D maybe TRBD2 (6 bases). Germline loops: CDR1 LNHDA, CDR2 SQIVND (reference sequence). V shed 7 bases and J shed 8 bases, with 22 bases lying between them. The CDR3 is made up of 15 amino acids. The CDR3 is CASKLSGSTAGTQYF. Here the CDR3 DNA reads TGTGCCAGTAAACTAAGCGGGTCCACAGCGGGTACGCAGTATTTT. Full variable domain (remainder filled in from reference TRBV19 and TRBJ2-3): DGGITQSPKYLFRKEGQNVTLSCEQNLNHDAMYWYRQDPGQGLRLIYYSQIVNDFQKGDIAEGYSVSREKKESFPLTVTSAQKNPTAFYLCASKLSGSTAGTQYFGPGTRLTVL.

This clone rates as medium-sized (0.01 to 0.1%). The V gene is TRBV10-2, the J gene TRBJ2-7; tentatively, D is TRBD2 (5 bases). The ends were cut back, 3 bases at V and 0 bases at J, with 9 bases in the middle. Germline loops: CDR1 WSHSY, CDR2 SAAADI. This CDR3 spans 14 amino acids. In nucleotides, the CDR3 is TGCGCCAGCAGTGAAATCGGGATCTCCTACGAGCAGTACTTC. It translates to CASSEIGISYEQYF.

V gene TRBV19 combines with J gene TRBJ1-3; D gene ambiguous. Deletions cut 6 bases from V and 2 bases from J, with 5 bases between. In germline, CDR1 is LNHDA, CDR2 SQIVND (reference sequence). This CDR3 is 12 amino acids long. CDR3 sequence (DNA): TGTGCCAGTAGCAGCCCTGGAAACACCATATATTTT. Its translation is CASSSPGNTIYF.

V and J are TRBV14 and TRBJ2-1; D is perhaps TRBD1 (5 bases). Germline CDR1 SGHDN, CDR2 FVKESK. V was clipped by 0 bases and J by 5 bases, with 14 bases between them. The CDR3 has 16 residues. The chain's CDR3 is CASSQEGAVYHNEQFF. As DNA, the CDR3 is TGTGCCAGCAGCCAAGAAGGGGCAGTTTACCACAATGAGCAGTTCTTC.

The genes are TRBV5-5 and TRBJ2-5, with 9 bases identical to TRBD1. CDR1 is SGHKS and CDR2 is YYEKEE in the germline V gene (reference sequence). The CDR3 sequence is 15 residues long. The V gene end was trimmed by 4 bases and the J gene end by 2 bases; junction bases not matched to a gene: 6. The CDR3 DNA reads as TGTGCCAGCAGCCGAAGACAGGGGGGACAAGAGACCCAGTACTTC. Its protein is CASSRRQGGQETQYF.

The chain has TRBV19 and TRBJ1-1; no reliable D call. Trimming removed 11 bases at V and 2 bases at J, with 15 bases between. The CDR3 sequence is 13 residues long. Germline lookup yields CDR1 LNHDA and CDR2 SQIVND (reference sequence). Here the CDR3 reads CASGRAVNTEAFF. In DNA, the CDR3 is TGTGCCTCCGGAAGGGCCGTTAACACTGAAGCTTTCTTT.

This clone is judged large. This chain uses TRBV7-2 with TRBJ2-7; TRBD2 agrees at 11 bases. The junction had 10 bases not matched to a gene; V was cut back by 5 bases and J by 7 bases. Per the germline V gene, CDR1 is SGHTA and CDR2 is FQGNSA. CDR3 size: 15 residues. The CDR3: CASSPYLAGGSEQYF. DNA for the CDR3: TGTGCCAGCAGCCCCTACCTAGCGGGAGGATCTGAGCAGTACTTC.

The table lists this clone with a few counts. The junction and the germline gene differ at one end; a read error may be behind it. The gene calls are TRBV4-1 and TRBJ2-7; 7 bases match TRBD1. Germline values: CDR1 MGHRA, CDR2 YSYEKL. This CDR3 has 15 amino acids. CDR3 sequence: CASSQAGTAAYEQYF. Written as DNA, the CDR3 is TGCGCCAGCAGTCAAGCCGGGACAGCGGCCTACGAGCAGTACTTC.

This clone was detected only a few times. The chain employs TRBV30 and TRBJ2-2; weak D call: TRBD2 (6 bases). This CDR3 has 13 residues. V was clipped by 5 bases and J by 3 bases, with 10 bases between them. Germline CDR1 and CDR2: GTSNPN and SVGIG (reference sequence). DNA of the CDR3: TGTGCCTGGTCGGCGGGACACACCGGGGAGCTGTTTTTT. Translated: CAWSAGHTGELFF.

The J gene is TRBJ2-5, the V gene TRBV19, with 8 bases fitting TRBD2. In germline, CDR1 is LNHDA, CDR2 SQIVND (reference sequence). This CDR3 is built from 16 residues. Trimming removed 4 bases from V and 0 bases from J; junction bases left unmatched: 7. The CDR3 DNA sequence: TGTGCCAGTAGTAGTTCTAGCGGGTATCACCAAGAGACCCAGTACTTC. It specifies CASSSSSGYHQETQYF. The full variable domain, its missing parts supplied by reference TRBV19 and TRBJ2-5, is DGGITQSPKYLFRKEGQNVTLSCEQNLNHDAMYWYRQDPGQGLRLIYYSQIVNDFQKGDIAEGYSVSREKKESFPLTVTSAQKNPTAFYLCASSSSSGYHQETQYFGPGTRLLVL.

The chain combines TRBV30 with TRBJ1-1; D gene ambiguous. The CDR3 totals 13 residues. The V gene's germline CDR1 is GTSNPN and CDR2 SVGIG (reference sequence). Trimming took off 2 bases at V and 7 bases at J, with 14 bases between the two ends. DNA for the CDR3: TGTGCCTGGAGTCGGGGTCGAGAAGGTGAAGCTTTCTTT. It is translated as CAWSRGREGEAFF. Based on the CDR3 plus reference TRBV30 and TRBJ1-1, the full variable domain is SQTIHQWPATLVQPVGSPLSLECTVEGTSNPNLYWYRQAAGRGLQLLFYSVGIGQISSEVPQNLSASRPQDRQFILSSKKLLLSDSGFYLCAWSRGREGEAFFGQGTRLTVV.

The J gene is TRBJ2-7, the V gene TRBV20-1, with D possibly TRBD2 on 6 matching bases. The germline V gene encodes CDR1 DFQATT and CDR2 SNEGSKA (reference sequence). This CDR3 contains 12 residues. V lost 3 bases, J lost 6 bases, and 12 bases lay in between. The CDR3 protein is CSASDLATEQYF. The CDR3 nucleotides read TGCAGTGCTAGTGATCTAGCGACCGAGCAGTACTTC.

J is TRBJ2-2 and V is TRBV21-1. TRBV21-1 is termed a pseudogene. The CDR3 covers 18 residues. The CDR3 sequence is CASSKPQARGSATGELFF. The CDR3 DNA is TGTGCCAGCAGCAAACCACAAGCACGGGGCTCGGCCACCGGGGAGCTGTTTTTT.

The chain is built from TRBV12-5 and TRBJ1-1; no clear D gene. Trimming removed 2 bases at V and 0 bases at J, with 4 bases between. CDR1 and CDR2 from the germline V gene are LGHNT and FRNRAP. This CDR3 is built from 13 residues. CDR3 DNA: TGTGCTAGTGGTTTGTCTGTGAACACTGAAGCTTTCTTT. Its translation: CASGLSVNTEAFF.

In its sample, this clone was seen a few times. The rearrangement uses TRBV30 and TRBJ2-1; D unresolved. The CDR3 loop spans 13 amino acids. In germline, CDR1 is GTSNPN, CDR2 SVGIG (reference sequence). V lost 4 bases, J lost 6 bases, and 13 bases lay in between. The CDR3: CAWKSAKRNEQFF. The CDR3 DNA reads TGTGCCTGGAAATCGGCGAAACGCAATGAGCAGTTCTTC.

The CDR3 here is CASNSYTQNTEAFF. The CDR3 DNA reads TGTGCCAGCAATTCCTACACCCAGAACACTGAAGCTTTCTTT. The chain has TRBV6-6 and TRBJ1-1; D unresolved. The CDR3 runs 14 residues. Germline V gives CDR1 MNHNY, CDR2 SVGAGI (reference sequence). Deletions cut 7 bases from V and 1 base from J, with 13 bases between.

The chain uses TRBV30 and TRBJ1-5, with a tentative D call TRBD1 (6 bases). Germline V gene data show CDR1 as GTSNPN and CDR2 as SVGIG (reference sequence). V was shortened by 3 bases and J by 0 bases, with 18 bases between the two germline ends. The CDR3 totals 17 residues. The CDR3 DNA follows: TGTGCCTGGAGCAGCGACAGGAATTTTCATAGCAATCAGCCCCAGCATTTT. This sequence encodes CAWSSDRNFHSNQPQHF.

V and J are TRBV3-1 (or the pseudogene TRBV3-2) and TRBJ1-2; 8 nucleotides match TRBD1. Losses at the gene ends were 4 bases for V and 4 bases for J; bases not matched to a gene: 5. This CDR3 spans 14 amino acids. Germline loops: CDR1 LGHDT, CDR2 YNNKEL (reference sequence). The CDR3 protein is CASSPRQGSYGYTF. The CDR3 nucleotides are TGTGCCAGCAGCCCGCGACAGGGGTCCTATGGCTACACCTTC.

The chain couples TRBV7-2 to TRBJ1-1; 7 nucleotides match TRBD1. V shed 1 base, J shed 4 bases, and the junction held 6 bases outside the gene matches. Germline-derived CDR1 and CDR2 are SGHTA and FQGNSA. The CDR3 length is 15 residues. DNA of the CDR3: TGTGCCAGCAGCTTAGAGCTTAGGACAGGCACTGAAGCTTTCTTT. Encoded protein: CASSLELRTGTEAFF.

This sequence joins TRBV6-5 and TRBJ1-4; D is unclear. CDR1 MNHEY and CDR2 SVGAGI come from the germline V gene. Trimming shortened V by 2 bases and J by 6 bases, and 13 bases separated the two germline ends. This CDR3 region has 15 residues. The CDR3 loop reads CASSYRSDSHEKLFF. In DNA form, the CDR3 reads TGTGCCAGCAGTTACAGGTCTGACTCCCATGAAAAACTGTTTTTT.

The rearrangement joins TRBV10-3 to TRBJ2-5; D might be TRBD1 or TRBD2, each matching 5 bases. Germline values: CDR1 ENHRY, CDR2 SYGVKD. The CDR3 loop spans 14 amino acids. Deletions cut 4 bases from V and 3 bases from J, with 12 bases between. The CDR3, as DNA: TGTGCCATCAGTGGGTCAGGGCGGGAAGAGACCCAGTACTTC. It specifies CAISGSGREETQYF.

This clone showed up just once. The rearrangement joins TRBV28 to TRBJ1-2, with D perhaps matching TRBD1 (5 bases). The CDR3 spans 14 residues. Germline V lookup: CDR1 MDHEN, CDR2 SYDVKM. Trimming removed 7 bases from V and 4 bases from J, with 16 bases in between. The CDR3 is CASTGPGRSYGYTF. CDR3 in DNA: TGTGCCAGCACGGGCCCGGGGCGCAGCTATGGCTACACCTTC.